This T cell receptor (beta chain) was sequenced in a study of blood T cell repertoires in COVID-19. For the study at large: COVID-19 samples from acute and convalescent phases originated in the United States, Italy and Spain. T cells, B-cell-depleted T cells, or PBMCs provided the cDNA or gDNA that served as material.

Germline CDR1 WNHNN, CDR2 SYGVQD (reference sequence). The CDR3 loop spans 15 amino acids. With V trimmed by 5 bases and J by 5 bases, 8 bases remained unmatched. Generated by immunoSEQ multiplex PCR, the TCRdb table keeps only in-frame clones and is missing some. The sample includes 25,000 to 35,000 clones, over 70% seen only once; the top ten take around 15%. The receptor comes from a woman in her fifties or sixties with acute or convalescent COVID-19. The rearrangement joins TRBV10-1 to TRBJ2-5, with TRBD2 identical over 10 bases. Sequencing was carried out using peripheral blood. CDR3 nucleotides: TGCGCCAGCAGTCTAGCGGGGGAACAGGGGGAGACCCAGTACTTC. Encoded protein: CASSLAGEQGETQYF.